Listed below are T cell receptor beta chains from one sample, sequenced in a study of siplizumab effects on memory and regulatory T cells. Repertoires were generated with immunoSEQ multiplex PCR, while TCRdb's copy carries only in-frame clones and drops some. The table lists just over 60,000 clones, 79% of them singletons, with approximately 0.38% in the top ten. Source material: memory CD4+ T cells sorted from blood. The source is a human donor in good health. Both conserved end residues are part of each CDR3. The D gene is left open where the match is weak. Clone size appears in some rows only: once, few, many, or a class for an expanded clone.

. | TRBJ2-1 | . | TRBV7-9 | TGTGCCAGCAGCCACAGGGATGGAGAGCAGTTCTTC | CASSHRDGEQFF
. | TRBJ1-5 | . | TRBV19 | TGTGCCAGTTTGGGGGCCGTCTATCAGCCCCAGCATTTT | CASLGAVYQPQHF
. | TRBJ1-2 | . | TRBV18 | TGTGCCAGCTCACCCCAGGCCGCGACAGATATCTATGGCTACATCTTC | CASSPQAATDIYGYIF
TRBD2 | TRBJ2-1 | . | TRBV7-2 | TGTGCCAGCAGCGGGACTAGCGGGGCCAGGGGTGAGCAGTTCTTC | CASSGTSGARGEQFF
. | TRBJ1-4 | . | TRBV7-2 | TGTGCCAGCAGCGCCCCAAACAGCGATCTGTTTTTT | CASSAPNSDLFF
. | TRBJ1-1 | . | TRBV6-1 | TGTGCCAGCAGTGATGGGCATCGGGAAGCTTTCTTT | CASSDGHREAFF
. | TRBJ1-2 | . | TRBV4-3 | TGCGCCAGCAGCCAAGAATTCGGACTATTTCAAGGAGGCTACACCTTC | CASSQEFGLFQGGYTF
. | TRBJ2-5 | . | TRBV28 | TGTGCCAGCAGATCCGGGGTGCGGGAGACCCAGTACTTC | CASRSGVRETQYF
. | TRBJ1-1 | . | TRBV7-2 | TGTGCCAGCAGCCCCTCTAGGGAGGCTTTCTTT | CASSPSREAFF
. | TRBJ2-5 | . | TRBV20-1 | TGCAGGCCGGGAGAGACCCAGTACTTC | CRPGETQYF
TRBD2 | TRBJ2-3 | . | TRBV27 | TGTGCCAGCACCCTCCTATCGGGGGGGCTTGATACGCAGTATTTT | CASTLLSGGLDTQYF
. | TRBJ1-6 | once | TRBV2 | TGTGCCAGCAGCTTACAGGGATCTGGCAATTCACCCCTCCACTTT | CASSLQGSGNSPLHF
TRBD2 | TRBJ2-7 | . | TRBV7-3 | TGTGCCAGCAAGCGACTAGCGGGGGGGAGCGAGCAGTACTTC | CASKRLAGGSEQYF
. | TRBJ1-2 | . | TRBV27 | TGTGCCAGCAGTTCCGACGACAGGCCCCATGGCTACACCTTC | CASSSDDRPHGYTF
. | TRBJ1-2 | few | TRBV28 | TGTGCCAGCAGTTCCATACAGGGACGAGGCTACACCTTC | CASSSIQGRGYTF